A selection of T cell receptor beta chains follows, all from one sample in a study of blood T cell repertoires in COVID-19. Here immunoSEQ multiplex PCR was the method, and the copy in TCRdb shows in-frame clones only, minus some. This sample has over 250,000 clones, with approximately 88% found just once. Sequencing used peripheral blood. The receptors here all came from a woman aged 65 to 85 with COVID-19, enrolled during active disease. Each CDR3 is given with its conserved first and last residue. The order of the fields is D gene, clone size, J gene, V gene, CDR3 DNA, CDR3 protein. D genes are given only for firm matches. Clone size, where shown, is once, few, many, or a class for clones that have expanded.

d_gene: -; abundance: -; j_gene: TRBJ2-7; v_gene: TRBV28; CDR3nt: TGTGCCAGCAGTTTCCAAAATTACGAGCAGTACTTC; CDR3aa: CASSFQNYEQYF
d_gene: TRBD2; abundance: once; j_gene: TRBJ2-1; v_gene: TRBV19; CDR3nt: TGTGCCACCGGGACGACTAGCGGTGCCTACAATGAGCAGTTCTTC; CDR3aa: CATGTTSGAYNEQFF
d_gene: -; abundance: once; j_gene: TRBJ2-1; v_gene: TRBV9; CDR3nt: TGTGCCAGCAGCGTAGGTGATAGCGCGTACAATGAGCAGTTCTTC; CDR3aa: CASSVGDSAYNEQFF
d_gene: -; abundance: -; j_gene: TRBJ2-5; v_gene: TRBV7-2; CDR3nt: TGTGCCAGCAGCCTCTTGGGGAGTGCGGAGACCCAGTACTTC; CDR3aa: CASSLLGSAETQYF
d_gene: -; abundance: -; j_gene: TRBJ1-2; v_gene: TRBV28; CDR3nt: TGTGCCAGCAGGGCGGGGGATCGGGACTATGGCTACACCTTC; CDR3aa: CASRAGDRDYGYTF
d_gene: -; abundance: few; j_gene: TRBJ1-4; v_gene: TRBV5-1; CDR3nt: TGCGCCAGCACAATGGGCTTTGAGAATGAAAAACTGTTTTTT; CDR3aa: CASTMGFENEKLFF
d_gene: TRBD1; abundance: -; j_gene: TRBJ2-4; v_gene: TRBV6-5; CDR3nt: TGTGCCAGCAGTTACTTGGGACAGGGAAAAAACATTCAGTACTTC; CDR3aa: CASSYLGQGKNIQYF
d_gene: -; abundance: -; j_gene: TRBJ2-1; v_gene: TRBV6-4; CDR3nt: TGTGCCAGCAGTGACTCTAGCGGCTCCTACAATGAGCAGTTCTTC; CDR3aa: CASSDSSGSYNEQFF
d_gene: -; abundance: few; j_gene: TRBJ1-3; v_gene: TRBV6-5; CDR3nt: TGTGCCAGCAGTTACTCGAAGGGGGTTGGCACCATATATTTT; CDR3aa: CASSYSKGVGTIYF
d_gene: -; abundance: -; j_gene: TRBJ1-3; v_gene: TRBV6-5; CDR3nt: TGTGCCAGCAGTTCCATGGCCTCTGGAAACACCATATATTTT; CDR3aa: CASSSMASGNTIYF
d_gene: TRBD1; abundance: -; j_gene: TRBJ1-5; v_gene: TRBV19; CDR3nt: TGTGCCAGTAGCCAGACAGGGGGCAATCAGCCCCAGCATTTT; CDR3aa: CASSQTGGNQPQHF
d_gene: TRBD2; abundance: -; j_gene: TRBJ2-7; v_gene: TRBV4-2; CDR3nt: TGTGCCAGCAGCCCCGGGACTAGCGGGTACTACGAGCAGTACTTC; CDR3aa: CASSPGTSGYYEQYF
d_gene: -; abundance: -; j_gene: TRBJ2-4; v_gene: TRBV12-5; CDR3nt: TGTGCTAGTGGTTCGCCGGGGGAGGCCAAAAACATTCAGTACTTC; CDR3aa: CASGSPGEAKNIQYF
d_gene: -; abundance: once; j_gene: TRBJ1-4; v_gene: TRBV11-3; CDR3nt: TGTGCCAGCAGCACTGGGCTTGGGCGAGGGGAAAAACTGTTTTTT; CDR3aa: CASSTGLGRGEKLFF
d_gene: -; abundance: -; j_gene: TRBJ1-1; v_gene: TRBV18; CDR3nt: TGTGCCAGCTCACCGGAGAGCTACACTGAAGCTTTCTTT; CDR3aa: CASSPESYTEAFF
d_gene: -; abundance: few; j_gene: TRBJ1-5; v_gene: TRBV19; CDR3nt: TGTGCCAGTAGTATACAGGGCGATCAGCCCCAGCATTTT; CDR3aa: CASSIQGDQPQHF
d_gene: -; abundance: -; j_gene: TRBJ2-3; v_gene: TRBV11-2; CDR3nt: TGTGCCAGCAGCCTAACAGATACGCAGTATTTT; CDR3aa: CASSLTDTQYF
d_gene: -; abundance: once; j_gene: TRBJ1-5; v_gene: TRBV4-2; CDR3nt: TGTGCCAGCAGCCAAGAGAGGCGAGGCGATCAGCCCCAGCATTTT; CDR3aa: CASSQERRGDQPQHF
d_gene: -; abundance: once; j_gene: TRBJ1-3; v_gene: TRBV7-9; CDR3nt: TGTGCCAGCAGCGGTCGCTATGGAAACACCATATATTTT; CDR3aa: CASSGRYGNTIYF
d_gene: -; abundance: -; j_gene: TRBJ2-2; v_gene: TRBV19; CDR3nt: TGTGCCAGTAGTCCGAGGCTAGCTTCAGACACCGGGGAGCTGTTTTTT; CDR3aa: CASSPRLASDTGELFF
d_gene: -; abundance: -; j_gene: TRBJ1-1; v_gene: TRBV7-3; CDR3nt: TGTGCCAGCAGCCTTCCGGGCGGGGGTGAAGCTTTCTTT; CDR3aa: CASSLPGGGEAFF
d_gene: -; abundance: -; j_gene: TRBJ1-1; v_gene: TRBV6-5; CDR3nt: TGTGCCAGCAGTTACTCGACGGGGCGGGGGCGAAATGAAGCTTTCTTT; CDR3aa: CASSYSTGRGRNEAFF
d_gene: TRBD2; abundance: -; j_gene: TRBJ2-7; v_gene: TRBV5-1; CDR3nt: TGCGCCAGCAGCAGGACTAGCGGGGGAAACCACGAGCAGTACTTC; CDR3aa: CASSRTSGGNHEQYF
d_gene: TRBD2; abundance: once; j_gene: TRBJ2-3; v_gene: TRBV28; CDR3nt: TGTGCCAGCAGCTATCGACCGGGGTCGGGGGGAAGGACGCAGTATTTT; CDR3aa: CASSYRPGSGGRTQYF
d_gene: -; abundance: -; j_gene: TRBJ2-5; v_gene: TRBV6-2/TRBV6-3; CDR3nt: TGTGCCAGCAGTTACTCTAGCGCCCAAGAGACCCAGTACTTC; CDR3aa: CASSYSSAQETQYF
d_gene: -; abundance: -; j_gene: TRBJ1-5; v_gene: TRBV28; CDR3nt: TGTGCCAGCAGCGCCCGGAATCAGCCCCAGCATTTT; CDR3aa: CASSARNQPQHF
d_gene: TRBD1; abundance: -; j_gene: TRBJ1-1; v_gene: TRBV2; CDR3nt: TGTGCCAGCAGTGAATTCGGGACAGTGAACACTGAAGCTTTCTTT; CDR3aa: CASSEFGTVNTEAFF
d_gene: -; abundance: -; j_gene: TRBJ2-5; v_gene: TRBV7-2; CDR3nt: TGTGCCAGCAGCCAAATGGTTAGCGGCGGCCGAGAGACCCAGTACTTC; CDR3aa: CASSQMVSGGRETQYF
d_gene: TRBD1; abundance: -; j_gene: TRBJ1-3; v_gene: TRBV7-9; CDR3nt: TGTGCCAGCAGCTCTCGACAGGGTCGGGACACCATATATTTT; CDR3aa: CASSSRQGRDTIYF
d_gene: TRBD1; abundance: -; j_gene: TRBJ2-1; v_gene: TRBV5-5; CDR3nt: TGTGCCAGCAGCAACTCGCGAGGGACAGGGAACAATGAGCAGTTCTTC; CDR3aa: CASSNSRGTGNNEQFF
d_gene: -; abundance: -; j_gene: TRBJ1-2; v_gene: TRBV13; CDR3nt: TGTGCCAGCAGCAGGACAGCGTATGGCTACACCTTC; CDR3aa: CASSRTAYGYTF
d_gene: TRBD1; abundance: -; j_gene: TRBJ1-4; v_gene: TRBV7-9; CDR3nt: TGTGCCAGCAGCTTATTTCGACAGGGGGGTTCGGCAACTAATGAAAAACTGTTTTTT; CDR3aa: CASSLFRQGGSATNEKLFF
d_gene: -; abundance: -; j_gene: TRBJ1-6; v_gene: TRBV2; CDR3nt: TGTGCCAGCAGGGCCCAAAATAATTCACCCCTCCACTTT; CDR3aa: CASRAQNNSPLHF
d_gene: -; abundance: -; j_gene: TRBJ2-7; v_gene: TRBV7-2; CDR3nt: TGTGCCAGCAGCTTAGTGACAGCCGGCTCCTACGAGCAGTACTTC; CDR3aa: CASSLVTAGSYEQYF
d_gene: -; abundance: -; j_gene: TRBJ1-6; v_gene: TRBV13; CDR3nt: TGTGCCAGCCGGGGGTATTTTGATTCACCCCTCCACTTT; CDR3aa: CASRGYFDSPLHF
d_gene: TRBD1; abundance: -; j_gene: TRBJ1-2; v_gene: TRBV7-9; CDR3nt: TGTGCCAGCAGCTTCGGGACAGACCATGGCTACACCTTC; CDR3aa: CASSFGTDHGYTF
d_gene: -; abundance: -; j_gene: TRBJ2-7; v_gene: TRBV30; CDR3nt: TGTGCCTGGAGTGTTTGGGGGAGGATTCCCTACGAGCAGTACTTC; CDR3aa: CAWSVWGRIPYEQYF
d_gene: TRBD1; abundance: once; j_gene: TRBJ2-3; v_gene: TRBV7-3; CDR3nt: TGTGCCAGCAGCTTATCCGGACAGGGTGGAGATACGCAGTATTTT; CDR3aa: CASSLSGQGGDTQYF
d_gene: TRBD1; abundance: once; j_gene: TRBJ1-1; v_gene: TRBV20-1; CDR3nt: TGCAGTGCTAGTAAAGGGGGCGGCGTAGGCACTGAAGCTTTCTTT; CDR3aa: CSASKGGGVGTEAFF
d_gene: TRBD2; abundance: -; j_gene: TRBJ2-7; v_gene: TRBV30; CDR3nt: TGTGCCTGGAGTAGACCCACTAGCGGGTGGGACGCCTACGAGCAGTACTTC; CDR3aa: CAWSRPTSGWDAYEQYF
d_gene: TRBD1; abundance: -; j_gene: TRBJ2-7; v_gene: TRBV19; CDR3nt: TGTGCCAGTAGCCGGACAGGGTACGAGCAGTACTTC; CDR3aa: CASSRTGYEQYF